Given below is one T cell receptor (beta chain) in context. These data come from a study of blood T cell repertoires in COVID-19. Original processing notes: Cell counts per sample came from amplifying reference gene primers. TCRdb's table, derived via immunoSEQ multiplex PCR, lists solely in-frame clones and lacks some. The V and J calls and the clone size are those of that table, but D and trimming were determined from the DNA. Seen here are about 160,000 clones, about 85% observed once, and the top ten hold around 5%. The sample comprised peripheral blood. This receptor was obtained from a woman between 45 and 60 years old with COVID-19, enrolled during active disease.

The CDR3 nucleotides read TGTGCCAGCAGTTATAGCGGGGCCGAGACCCAGTACTTC. This translates into CASSYSGAETQYF. The chain couples TRBV6-5 to TRBJ2-5; 8 positions agree with TRBD2. Germline trimming cut 3 bases from V and 5 bases from J; bases unmatched to any gene: 2. The CDR3 has 13 amino acids. The germline V gene encodes CDR1 MNHEY and CDR2 SVGAGI.